The sequence of this TCR beta chain was determined in a study of blood T cell repertoires in COVID-19. In Seattle, patients joined the study during active infection and were tracked longitudinally. The CDR3 contains 15 residues. V was trimmed by 4 bases and J by 4 bases, leaving 14 bases between them. The germline V gene encodes CDR1 MNHNY and CDR2 SVGAGI (reference sequence). In the original workflow: How many nucleated cells were present was estimated from reference gene primer amplification. The data were produced by immunoSEQ multiplex PCR, yet TCRdb's version contains in-frame clones alone and is incomplete. D and trimming come from the DNA, and the V and J calls and clone size come from that table. The sample records more than 95,000 clones, around 83% being singletons.

The gene calls are TRBV6-6 and TRBJ1-5, with D tentatively TRBD1 (6 bases). The TCR originated in a woman older than 75 with COVID-19, enrolled during active disease. Sequenced sample: peripheral blood. The CDR3 here is CASSSEGGANQPQHF. The CDR3 region has the DNA TGTGCCAGCAGTTCCGAAGGGGGGGCGAATCAGCCCCAGCATTTT.